The next 14 T cell receptor beta chains were all read from a single sample in a study of T cells in Graves' hyperthyroidism and ophthalmopathy. RNA transcripts yielded amplified TCR beta CDR3 regions. HTBI primers were employed in a first-round RT-PCR of the TCR CDR3. TCRdb re-called the multiplex PCR reads through MiXCR, storing one row per CDR3 protein. The repertoire holds under 550,000 distinct CDR3 sequences, with roughly 15% as singletons. The material sequenced was blood. The receptors here all came from a woman aged 18-35 years with Graves' hyperthyroidism.

This clonotype was counted many times. V and J are TRBV20-1 and TRBJ2-7, with D perhaps TRBD1 (6 bases). There are 15 residues in the CDR3. CDR1 is DFQATT, CDR2 SNEGSKA, per germline (reference sequence). The ends were cut back, 4 bases at V and 6 bases at J, with 22 bases in the middle. CDR3 in DNA: TGCAGTGCTATGGATCACGGGACACGGTTATCCGAGCAGTACTTC. It specifies CSAMDHGTRLSEQYF.

The chain combines TRBV5-5 with TRBJ1-5, with D possibly being TRBD1 (6 bases). V lost 1 base, J lost 7 bases, and 12 bases lay in between. The CDR3 extends over 14 amino acids. Looked up from germline, CDR1 is SGHKS and CDR2 is YYEKEE (reference sequence). CDR3 bases: TGTGCCAGCAGCTTGTCGGGGGCCTGGCAGCCCCAGCATTTT. The encoded protein is CASSLSGAWQPQHF.

The table lists this clonotype with many counts. The CDR3 here is CASSLSPGVGETQYF. In nucleotides, the CDR3 is TGTGCCAGCAGCTTATCGCCAGGGGTGGGGGAGACCCAGTACTTC. The rearrangement links TRBV7-8 to TRBJ2-5; TRBD1 is a possible D gene (6 bases). Germline lookup yields CDR1 SGHVS and CDR2 FQNEAQ. The CDR3 contains 15 residues. Trimming took 2 bases from V and 5 from J, leaving 15 bases between them.

J is TRBJ1-2 and V is TRBV6-1, with 7 bases identical to TRBD1. This CDR3 is 13 amino acids long. Trimming took 3 bases from V and 6 from J; bases not matched to a gene: 4. Germline-derived CDR1 and CDR2 are MNHNS and SASEGT. The CDR3 DNA reads TGTGCCAGCAGTGAGAGCGACAGGGATGGCTACACCTTC. Protein: CASSESDRDGYTF.

This clonotype was observed many times. This chain joins TRBV7-2 and TRBJ2-1; D ambiguous. Trimming pared 5 bases from V and 7 bases from J, leaving 12 bases between. The CDR3 loop spans 13 amino acids. Germline V gene sequence: CDR1 SGHTA, CDR2 FQGNSA. The chain's CDR3 is CASSPPKGNEQFF. In DNA form, the CDR3 reads TGTGCCAGCAGCCCCCCCAAAGGGAATGAGCAGTTCTTC.

This clonotype was seen only a few times. This chain uses TRBV11-2 with TRBJ1-6; possible D gene TRBD1, 5 bases. CDR3 length: 16 residues. V lost 2 bases to trimming and J lost 5 bases, with 13 bases between them. Germline V CDR1 and CDR2: SGHAT, FQNNGV. The CDR3 DNA is TGTGCCAGCAGCTTACGGGGGATCGGTCATAATTCACCCCTCCACTTT. This gives the protein CASSLRGIGHNSPLHF. Full variable domain (rest looked up from reference TRBV11-2 and TRBJ1-6): EAGVAQSPRYKIIEKRQSVAFWCNPISGHATLYWYQQILGQGPKLLIQFQNNGVVDDSQLPKDRFSAERLKGVDSTLKIQPAKLEDSAVYLCASSLRGIGHNSPLHFGNGTRLTVT.

This clonotype has only a few counts. The chain uses TRBV9 and TRBJ2-5; 15 nucleotides line up with TRBD2. The germline V gene has CDR1 SGDLS and CDR2 YYNGEE. The CDR3 has 18 residues. With V trimmed by 2 bases and J by 1 base, 6 bases remained unmatched. CDR3 amino acids: CASSVGLAGGDFQETQYF. The CDR3 bases are TGTGCCAGCAGCGTCGGACTAGCGGGAGGGGATTTCCAAGAGACCCAGTACTTC.

This clonotype was recorded a few times. V and J are TRBV6-2 or TRBV6-3 and TRBJ2-6, with TRBD1 as a possible D gene (7 bases). The CDR3 consists of 17 residues. Germline CDR1 reads MNHEY; CDR2 reads SVGEGT. V lost 5 bases and J lost 4, with 18 bases in between. CDR3 nucleotides: TGTGCCAGCAGTCGCATTCAGGGGGGATCAGGGGCCAACGTCCTGACTTTC. Its protein is CASSRIQGGSGANVLTF.

This clonotype was recorded once. The genes are TRBV2 and TRBJ2-7, with 9 nucleotides matching TRBD2. Per germline, CDR1 SNHLY and CDR2 FYNNEI. The CDR3 runs to 16 residues. V lost 8 bases to trimming and J lost 3 bases; unmatched junction nucleotides: 14. For the CDR3, the DNA is TGTGCCAGCCTCGTCGGGACTAGCAGGCGAGTCTACGAGCAGTACTTC. Its translation: CASLVGTSRRVYEQYF.

This clonotype was recorded a few times. This chain links TRBV11-2 with TRBJ1-4; 7 nucleotides agree with TRBD1. With V trimmed by 5 bases and J by 5 bases, 5 bases remained unmatched. CDR1 SGHAT and CDR2 FQNNGV come from the germline V gene. The CDR3 spans 14 residues. CDR3 in amino acids: CASSLSGGNEKLFF. CDR3 bases: TGTGCCAGCAGCCTGTCAGGGGGAAATGAAAAACTGTTTTTT.

This clonotype has just one count. V is TRBV28 and J is TRBJ1-5, with 10 nucleotides matching TRBD1. Germline V gives CDR1 MDHEN, CDR2 SYDVKM. V trimming: 4 bases; J trimming: 2 bases; junction bases outside the gene matches: 17. CDR3 length: 20 amino acids. The CDR3 protein is CASSSYVSGTGAARNQPQHF. Written as DNA, the CDR3 is TGTGCCAGCAGTTCTTACGTCTCCGGGACAGGGGCCGCCCGCAATCAGCCCCAGCATTTT.

There are many counts of this clonotype. CDR3 coding DNA: TGTGCCAGCAGTGACCCTACAGATACGCAGTATTTT. Translated: CASSDPTDTQYF. The rearrangement links TRBV2 to TRBJ2-3; D is unresolved. From germline, CDR1 is SNHLY and CDR2 FYNNEI. CDR3 length equals 12 residues. V lost 3 bases, J lost 3 bases, and 4 bases lay in between.

The chain uses TRBV7-3 and TRBJ2-2; TRBD1 might be the D (6 bases). The germline CDR1 and CDR2 sequences are SGHTA and FQGTGA. The CDR3 totals 15 residues. The V end lost 4 bases, the J end lost 6 bases, and 15 bases lay between the germline ends. The CDR3 nucleotides read TGTGCCAGCAGCTCTACCGGGACATACTCCGGGGAGCTGTTTTTT. The encoded protein is CASSSTGTYSGELFF. Full variable domain (missing parts from reference TRBV7-3 and TRBJ2-2): GAGVSQTPSNKVTEKGKYVELRCDPISGHTALYWYRQSLGQGPEFLIYFQGTGAADDSGLPNDRFFAVRPEGSVSTLKIQRTERGDSAVYLCASSSTGTYSGELFFGEGSRLTVL.

Only a few counts were recorded for this clonotype. The CDR3: CATSRDKTELRSGELFF. CDR3 in DNA: TGTGCCACCAGCAGAGATAAGACGGAGCTCCGGTCCGGGGAGCTGTTTTTT. The V gene is TRBV15, the J gene TRBJ2-2; D unclear. Trimming took 0 bases from V and 6 from J, leaving 17 bases between them. The germline V gene encodes CDR1 LNHNV and CDR2 YYDKDF (reference sequence). The CDR3 runs 17 residues.